These 26 T cell receptor beta chains originate from one sample sequenced in a study of CD8+ T cells in alopecia areata. Once RNA had been extracted, it was reverse transcribed into cDNA to act as the sequencing template. Produced via immunoSEQ multiplex PCR; TCRdb's table is partial and in-frame only. The table lists tens of thousands of clones, approximately 60% of them singletons, with around 17% in the top ten. The sequencing input was NKG2D-high CD8+ T cells sorted from blood. The receptors derive from a human donor with alopecia areata.

The chain carries TRBV29-1 and TRBJ1-4, with D unclear. This CDR3 contains 17 residues. CDR1 SQVTM and CDR2 ANQGSEA come from the germline V gene. V was shortened by 0 bases and J by 8 bases, with 22 bases between the two germline ends. CDR3: CSVEDPTDIDTPEKLFF. The CDR3 nucleotides are TGCAGCGTTGAAGACCCAACCGACATAGACACTCCCGAAAAACTGTTTTTT.

The chain uses TRBV14 and TRBJ1-5; a weak D match, TRBD1 (6 bases). The germline CDR1 and CDR2 sequences are SGHDN and FVKESK. CDR3 length: 15 residues. V shed 0 bases and J shed 3 bases, with 9 bases lying between them. The CDR3 spells CASSQDRGFNQPQHF. DNA for the CDR3: TGTGCCAGCAGCCAAGATAGGGGGTTCAATCAGCCCCAGCATTTT.

As DNA, the CDR3 is TGTGCCAGCAGCTTAGAGGCCAATGAGCAGTTCTTC. Amino acid sequence: CASSLEANEQFF. The chain uses TRBV7-9 and TRBJ2-1, with D unclear. The CDR3 length is 12 residues. The V end was cut by 1 base, the J end by 6 bases, with 4 bases between. CDR1 and CDR2 (germline): SEHNR, FQNEAQ (reference sequence). Supplemented by reference TRBV7-9 and TRBJ2-1, the full variable domain reads DTGVSQNPRHKITKRGQNVTFRCDPISEHNRLYWYRQTLGQGPEFLTYFQNEAQLEKSRLLSDRFSAERPKGSFSTLEIQRTEQGDSAMYLCASSLEANEQFFGPGTRLTVL.

This clone was detected a few times. V gene TRBV7-6 combines with J gene TRBJ2-1, with 9 bases matching TRBD2. CDR3 size: 13 residues. Germline V CDR1 and CDR2: SGHVS, FNYEAQ. The V gene end was trimmed by 9 bases and the J gene end by 4 bases; junction bases not matched to a gene: 4. CDR3: CASSSGTYNEQFF. The CDR3 coding sequence is TGTGCCAGTTCTAGCGGGACTTACAATGAGCAGTTCTTC.

The chain has TRBV28 and TRBJ2-1, with D maybe TRBD1 (6 bases). There are 16 residues in the CDR3. The germline V gene has CDR1 MDHEN and CDR2 SYDVKM. V was pared by 7 bases and J by 5 bases, with 21 bases between. CDR3 DNA sequence: TGTGCCAGCATTCCTAGATTACAGGGTTACCACAATGAGCAGTTCTTC. This gives the protein CASIPRLQGYHNEQFF.

The rearrangement links TRBV7-6 to TRBJ1-1; a weak D match, TRBD1 (6 bases). V was pared by 0 bases and J by 5 bases, with 7 bases between. There are 13 residues in the CDR3. Germline CDR1 SGHVS, CDR2 FNYEAQ. The CDR3 DNA is TGTGCCAGCAGCTTAGCTCAGGGGACTGAAGCTTTCTTT. Translation gives CASSLAQGTEAFF. Based on the CDR3 plus reference TRBV7-6 and TRBJ1-1, the full variable domain is GAGVSQSPRYKVTKRGQDVALRCDPISGHVSLYWYRQALGQGPEFLTYFNYEAQQDKSGLPNDRFSAERPEGSISTLTIQRTEQRDSAMYRCASSLAQGTEAFFGQGTRLTVV.

The chain is built from TRBV30 and TRBJ2-6; D is undetermined. With 4 bases removed from V and 0 bases from J, the gap between germline ends came to 7 bases. Germline V gene data show CDR1 as GTSNPN and CDR2 as SVGIG (reference sequence). CDR3 length: 14 residues. The CDR3 reads CAWTAGSGANVLTF. In DNA form, the CDR3 reads TGTGCCTGGACAGCTGGCTCTGGGGCCAACGTCCTGACTTTC.

The V and J genes are TRBV7-2 and TRBJ2-7; D gene ambiguous. The CDR3 is 12 amino acids. Trimming pared 3 bases from V and 6 bases from J, leaving 9 bases between. Germline CDR1 reads SGHTA; CDR2 reads FQGNSA. In DNA form, the CDR3 reads TGTGCCAGCAGCTTGGGTTCCGTCGAGCAGTACTTC. Protein sequence: CASSLGSVEQYF.

Remarks on this clone: Relative to the germline gene, one junction end is altered; a read error may explain this. The rearrangement uses TRBV7-7 and TRBJ2-5; D call uncertain. This CDR3 comprises 14 residues. Looked up from germline, CDR1 is SSHAT and CDR2 is FNYEAQ (reference sequence). DNA of the CDR3: TGTGCTAGCAGCTTATCCAGCTCGAGAGAGACCCAGTACTTC. Its translation: CASSLSSSRETQYF.

The chain is built from TRBV9 and TRBJ2-7; D is possibly TRBD1 (5 bases). Germline V gives CDR1 SGDLS, CDR2 YYNGEE. CDR3 size: 14 residues. V was clipped by 2 bases and J by 2 bases, with 11 bases between them. The CDR3 loop reads CASSVQGLPYEQYF. In nucleotides, the CDR3 is TGTGCCAGCAGCGTCCAGGGTCTTCCCTACGAGCAGTACTTC.

The J gene is TRBJ2-7, the V gene TRBV5-4, with D possibly TRBD1 on 6 matching bases. Germline V gene data show CDR1 as SGHNT and CDR2 as YYREEE (reference sequence). CDR3 size: 14 residues. Trimming cost V 4 bases and J 1 base, with 12 bases left between them. CDR3 protein: CASSAAQGSYEQYF. The CDR3 coding sequence is TGTGCCAGCAGCGCTGCGCAGGGGTCCTACGAGCAGTACTTC.

As to this clone: The same CDR3 arises from other DNA sequences in this sample as well. The J gene is TRBJ2-7, the V gene TRBV4-2; D remains unclear. Germline lookup yields CDR1 LGHNA and CDR2 YNFKEQ. The V end lost 2 bases, the J end lost 3 bases, and 2 bases lay between the germline ends. This CDR3 has 11 amino acids. The CDR3 DNA follows: TGTGCCAGCAGCCAAAGCTACGAGCAGTACTTC. Amino acid sequence: CASSQSYEQYF.

This clone was seen more than once but under ten times. The rearrangement uses TRBV5-6 and TRBJ2-5; TRBD1 matches 10 bases. Germline trimming cut 1 base from V and 5 bases from J; bases unmatched to any gene: 5. The germline gives CDR1 SGHDT, CDR2 YYEEEE. The CDR3 spans 15 residues. The CDR3 DNA reads as TGTGCCAGCAGCTTGCCGACAGGGGGCATGGAGACCCAGTACTTC. Translated: CASSLPTGGMETQYF. The complete variable domain, with remaining parts taken from reference TRBV5-6 and TRBJ2-5, reads DAGVTQSPTHLIKTRGQQVTLRCSPKSGHDTVSWYQQALGQGPQFIFQYYEEEERQRGNFPDRFSGHQFPNYSSELNVNALLLGDSALYLCASSLPTGGMETQYFGPGTRLLVL.

CDR3 sequence (DNA): TGTGCCAGCAGTTACAGGGACTACTCCTACAATGAGCAGTTCTTC. Its translation: CASSYRDYSYNEQFF. The chain carries TRBV7-6 and TRBJ2-1; possibly TRBD2 for D (7 bases). Germline values: CDR1 SGHVS, CDR2 FNYEAQ. The V end lost 6 bases, the J end lost 0 bases, and 12 bases lay between the germline ends. The CDR3 runs 15 residues.

The J gene is TRBJ2-7, the V gene TRBV7-9, with 8 bases that match TRBD1. The V gene's germline CDR1 is SEHNR and CDR2 FQNEAQ (reference sequence). CDR3 length equals 14 residues. V lost 2 bases to trimming and J lost 3 bases; unmatched junction nucleotides: 3. CDR3: CASSLIDRGYEQYF. The DNA of the CDR3 is TGTGCCAGCAGCTTAATCGACAGGGGCTACGAGCAGTACTTC.

The chain uses TRBV30 and TRBJ2-2; D is unresolved. V was trimmed by 1 base and J by 2 bases, leaving 5 bases between them. Germline CDR1 is GTSNPN and CDR2 is SVGIG (reference sequence). The CDR3 is 13 amino acids. CDR3 nucleotides: TGTGCCTGGAGTGCGGCTAACACCGGGGAGCTGTTTTTT. Its protein product is CAWSAANTGELFF.

The table lists this clone with a few counts. The chain carries TRBV7-9 and TRBJ2-7; D might be TRBD1 (5 bases). This CDR3 region has 16 residues. The germline CDR1 and CDR2 sequences are SEHNR and FQNEAQ (reference sequence). The ends were cut back, 5 bases at V and 0 bases at J, with 17 bases in the middle. The CDR3 here is CASSPTSGQGSYEQYF. The CDR3 DNA follows: TGTGCCAGCAGCCCCACATCAGGTCAGGGCTCCTACGAGCAGTACTTC.

The CDR3 DNA reads TGTGCCAGCAGCCCGGAGGACAGGTTTGGCGCCGGGGAGCTGTTTTTT. Amino acid sequence: CASSPEDRFGAGELFF. The chain links TRBV7-9 to TRBJ2-2; 7 nucleotides line up with TRBD1. CDR1 and CDR2 (germline): SEHNR, FQNEAQ (reference sequence). The CDR3 is 16 amino acids. V lost 5 bases to trimming and J lost 6 bases; unmatched junction nucleotides: 12. Using reference TRBV7-9 and TRBJ2-2 for the parts outside the CDR3, the full variable domain is DTGVSQNPRHKITKRGQNVTFRCDPISEHNRLYWYRQTLGQGPEFLTYFQNEAQLEKSRLLSDRFSAERPKGSFSTLEIQRTEQGDSAMYLCASSPEDRFGAGELFFGEGSRLTVL.

The chain combines TRBV5-1 with TRBJ2-3, with 13 bases that match TRBD2. Losses at the gene ends were 3 bases for V and 9 bases for J; bases not matched to a gene: 10. Looked up from germline, CDR1 is SGHRS and CDR2 is YFSETQ. The CDR3 spans 16 residues. DNA for the CDR3: TGCGCCAGCAGCTCAACAGACGGACTAGCGGGAGCCACGCAGTATTTT. As protein: CASSSTDGLAGATQYF.

The chain couples TRBV5-6 to TRBJ2-1; 10 nucleotides match TRBD2. The V gene's germline CDR1 is SGHDT and CDR2 YYEEEE. The ends lost 2 bases at V and 6 bases at J; junction bases unmatched: 2. This CDR3 comprises 14 residues. The CDR3 spells CASSFSSGSNEQFF. CDR3 DNA sequence: TGTGCCAGCAGCTTCTCTAGCGGGAGCAATGAGCAGTTCTTC. Combining the CDR3 with reference TRBV5-6 and TRBJ2-1 gives the whole variable domain DAGVTQSPTHLIKTRGQQVTLRCSPKSGHDTVSWYQQALGQGPQFIFQYYEEEERQRGNFPDRFSGHQFPNYSSELNVNALLLGDSALYLCASSFSSGSNEQFFGPGTRLTVL.

The V call is TRBV10-2, the J call TRBJ2-7, with 9 bases identical to TRBD2. J was trimmed by 5 bases and V by 4 bases; bases with no gene match: 6. The CDR3 consists of 14 residues. Germline V gene lookup returns CDR1 WSHSY and CDR2 SAAADI. Here the CDR3 DNA reads TGCGCCAGCAGTGTTAGCGGGAGTAGCAACGAGCAGTACTTC. Protein product: CASSVSGSSNEQYF.

This clone was seen more than once but under ten times. The rearrangement joins TRBV7-8 to TRBJ1-5; D call uncertain. CDR1 is SGHVS, CDR2 FQNEAQ, per germline. Trimming stripped 3 bases from V and 6 bases from J, with 9 bases between. There are 13 residues in the CDR3. The chain's CDR3 is CASSFWGGQPQHF. The CDR3 nucleotides read TGTGCCAGCAGCTTCTGGGGTGGTCAGCCCCAGCATTTT.

This clone has a single count. The chain employs TRBV27 and TRBJ2-1; the match to TRBD2 covers 15 bases. From germline, CDR1 is MNHEY and CDR2 SMNVEV (reference sequence). With 5 bases clipped from V and 6 bases from J, the junction kept 8 bases outside the gene matches. This CDR3 has 17 amino acids. CDR3 coding DNA: TGTGCCAGCAGTGGACTAGCGGGGGGGCCAAGAGGCAATGAGCAGTTCTTC. It yields the protein CASSGLAGGPRGNEQFF.

The rearrangement uses TRBV27 and TRBJ2-5; tentatively, D is TRBD2 (6 bases). TRBJ2-7 matches the DNA end more closely, so the J call is doubtful. The CDR3 is made up of 15 amino acids. Germline-derived CDR1 and CDR2 are MNHEY and SMNVEV (reference sequence). The CDR3, as DNA: TGTGCCAGCAGTCCCGGCTCCGGGAGCTCCTACGAGCAGTACTTC. This codes for CASSPGSGSSYEQYF.

V usage is TRBV27 and J usage is TRBJ1-5; D is ambiguous. CDR1 is MNHEY and CDR2 is SMNVEV in the germline V gene (reference sequence). The CDR3 runs to 15 residues. V dropped 2 bases and J dropped 5 bases, with 13 bases sitting between them. The CDR3 spells CASSLGGNYDQPQHF. Written as DNA, the CDR3 is TGTGCCAGCAGTTTAGGAGGGAACTACGATCAGCCCCAGCATTTT.

V and J are TRBV27 and TRBJ2-7; TRBD2 might be the D (6 bases). Trimming pared 3 bases from V and 1 base from J, leaving 10 bases between. The length of the CDR3 is 14 residues. Germline V CDR1 and CDR2: MNHEY, SMNVEV (reference sequence). The CDR3 nucleotides read TGTGCCAGCAGTTTGGGGCGGGATTCCTACGAGCAGTACTTC. Its protein is CASSLGRDSYEQYF.